This T cell receptor (beta chain) originates from a study of T cell changes during pregnancy in multiple sclerosis. The germline gives CDR1 LGHNA, CDR2 YNFKEQ. The length of the CDR3 is 15 residues. The V gene end was trimmed by 4 bases and the J gene end by 0 bases; junction bases not matched to a gene: 5. This table comes from immunoSEQ multiplex PCR, and its TCRdb copy is limited to in-frame clones, with some not included. This sample yields 28,000 or so clones, of which 75% to 95% are seen a single time; around 6.2% belongs to the top ten. The material was CD8+ T cells from peripheral blood mononuclear cells, obtained before pregnancy. The V call is TRBV4-2, the J call TRBJ2-7; 8 bases line up with TRBD2. This TCR came from a female donor with multiple sclerosis, enrolled in a pregnancy study. CDR3 sequence reads: CASSPRLASSYEQYF. The CDR3, as DNA: TGTGCCAGCAGCCCCCGACTAGCGAGCTCCTACGAGCAGTACTTC.